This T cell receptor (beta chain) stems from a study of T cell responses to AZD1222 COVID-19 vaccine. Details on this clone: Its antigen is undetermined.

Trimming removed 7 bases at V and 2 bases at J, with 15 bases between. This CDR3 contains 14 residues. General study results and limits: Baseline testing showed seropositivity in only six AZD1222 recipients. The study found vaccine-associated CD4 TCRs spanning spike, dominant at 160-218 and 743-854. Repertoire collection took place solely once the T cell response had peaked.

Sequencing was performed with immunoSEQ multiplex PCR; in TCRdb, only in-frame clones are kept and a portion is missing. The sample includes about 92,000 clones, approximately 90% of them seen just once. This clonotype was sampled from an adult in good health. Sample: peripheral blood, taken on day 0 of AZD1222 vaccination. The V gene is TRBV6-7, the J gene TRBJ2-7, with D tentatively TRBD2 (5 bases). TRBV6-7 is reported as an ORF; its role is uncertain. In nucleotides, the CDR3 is TGTGCCAGCATTATGCGGCGGGCTGCCTACGAGCAGTACTTC. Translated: CASIMRRAAYEQYF.